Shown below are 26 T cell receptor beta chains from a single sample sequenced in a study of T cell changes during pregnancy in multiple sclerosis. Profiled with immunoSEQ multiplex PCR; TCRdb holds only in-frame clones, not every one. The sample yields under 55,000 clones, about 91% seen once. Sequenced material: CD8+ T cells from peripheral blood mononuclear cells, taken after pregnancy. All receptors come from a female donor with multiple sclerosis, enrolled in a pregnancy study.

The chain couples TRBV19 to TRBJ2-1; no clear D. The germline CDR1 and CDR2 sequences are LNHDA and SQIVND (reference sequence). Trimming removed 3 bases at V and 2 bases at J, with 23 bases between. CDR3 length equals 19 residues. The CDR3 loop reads CASSIDSSLDSPAYNEQFF. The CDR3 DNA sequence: TGTGCCAGTAGTATTGACTCTTCTCTAGACTCCCCGGCCTACAATGAGCAGTTCTTC.

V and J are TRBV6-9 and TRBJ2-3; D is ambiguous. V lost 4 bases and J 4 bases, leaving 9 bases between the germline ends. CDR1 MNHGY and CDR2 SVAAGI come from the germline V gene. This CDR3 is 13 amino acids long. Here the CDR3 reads CASSFGSADTQYF. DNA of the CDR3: TGTGCCAGCAGTTTTGGCAGTGCAGATACGCAGTATTTT.

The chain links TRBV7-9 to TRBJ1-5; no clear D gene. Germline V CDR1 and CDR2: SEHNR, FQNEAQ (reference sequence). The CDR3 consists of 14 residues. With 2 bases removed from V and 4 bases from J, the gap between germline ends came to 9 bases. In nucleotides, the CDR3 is TGTGCCAGCAGCTTAAATGCGGGAAATCAGCCCCAGCATTTT. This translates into CASSLNAGNQPQHF.

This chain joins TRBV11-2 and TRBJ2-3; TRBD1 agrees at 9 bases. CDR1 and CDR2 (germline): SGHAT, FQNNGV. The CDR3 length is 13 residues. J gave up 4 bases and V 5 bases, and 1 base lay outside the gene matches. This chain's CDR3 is CASSRQGADTQYF. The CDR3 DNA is TGTGCCAGCAGCAGACAGGGGGCAGATACGCAGTATTTT.

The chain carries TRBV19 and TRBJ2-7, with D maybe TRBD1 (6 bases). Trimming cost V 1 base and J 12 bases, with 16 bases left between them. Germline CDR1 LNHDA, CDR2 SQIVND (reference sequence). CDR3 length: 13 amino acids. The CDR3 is CASSIAWDTEWYF. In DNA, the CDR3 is TGTGCCAGTAGTATAGCCTGGGACACGGAGTGGTACTTC.

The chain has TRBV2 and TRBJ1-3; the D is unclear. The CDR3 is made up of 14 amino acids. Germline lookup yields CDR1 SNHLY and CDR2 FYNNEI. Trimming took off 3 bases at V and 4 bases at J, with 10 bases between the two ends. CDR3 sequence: CASSEGGLGNTIYF. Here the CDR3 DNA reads TGTGCCAGCAGTGAGGGAGGGCTCGGAAACACCATATATTTT.

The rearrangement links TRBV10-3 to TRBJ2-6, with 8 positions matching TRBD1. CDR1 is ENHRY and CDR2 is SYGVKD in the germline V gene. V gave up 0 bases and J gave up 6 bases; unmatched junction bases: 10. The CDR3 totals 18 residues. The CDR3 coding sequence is TGTGCCATCAGTGAGTCCGGGACAGGCCGCCCCGAGGCCAACGTCCTGACTTTC. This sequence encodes CAISESGTGRPEANVLTF.

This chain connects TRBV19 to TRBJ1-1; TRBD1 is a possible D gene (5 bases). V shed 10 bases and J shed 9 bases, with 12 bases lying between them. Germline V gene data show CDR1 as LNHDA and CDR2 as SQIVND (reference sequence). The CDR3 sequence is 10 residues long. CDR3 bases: TGTGCCACCCTCGGGGGGAAAGCTTTCTTT. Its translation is CATLGGKAFF.

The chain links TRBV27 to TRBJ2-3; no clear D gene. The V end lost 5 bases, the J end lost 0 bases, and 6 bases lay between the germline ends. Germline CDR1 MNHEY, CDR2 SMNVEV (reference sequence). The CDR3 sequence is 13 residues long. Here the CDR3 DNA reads TGTGCCAGCAGTCCCCTAAGCACAGATACGCAGTATTTT. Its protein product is CASSPLSTDTQYF.

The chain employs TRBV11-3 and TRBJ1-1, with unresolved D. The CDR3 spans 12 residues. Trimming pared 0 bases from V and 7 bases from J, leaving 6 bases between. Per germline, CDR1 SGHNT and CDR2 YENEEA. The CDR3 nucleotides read TGTGCCAGCAGCTTAGATTCAGGTGAAGCTTTCTTT. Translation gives CASSLDSGEAFF.

The CDR3 nucleotides are TGTGCCAGCAGCTTGGGACTAGCGGGGGGGCGTAATGAGCAGTTCTTC. Translation: CASSLGLAGGRNEQFF. V and J are TRBV5-6 and TRBJ2-1; 14 bases fit TRBD2. The V gene's germline CDR1 is SGHDT and CDR2 YYEEEE. The CDR3 runs 16 residues. V lost 0 bases and J lost 7; bases outside the gene matches: 3.

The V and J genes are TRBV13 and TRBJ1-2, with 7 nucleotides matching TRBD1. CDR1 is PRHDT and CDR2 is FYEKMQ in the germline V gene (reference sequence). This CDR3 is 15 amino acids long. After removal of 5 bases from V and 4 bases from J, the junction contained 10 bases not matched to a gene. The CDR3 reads CASSNSTGDSYGYTF. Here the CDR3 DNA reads TGTGCCAGCAGCAATTCAACAGGGGACTCCTATGGCTACACCTTC.

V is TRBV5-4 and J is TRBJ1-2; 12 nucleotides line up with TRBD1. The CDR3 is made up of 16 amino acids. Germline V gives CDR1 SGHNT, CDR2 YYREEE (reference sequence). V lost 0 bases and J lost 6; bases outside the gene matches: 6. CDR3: CASSLGTGTGGNGYTF. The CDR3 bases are TGTGCCAGCAGCTTGGGGACCGGGACAGGGGGCAATGGCTACACCTTC.

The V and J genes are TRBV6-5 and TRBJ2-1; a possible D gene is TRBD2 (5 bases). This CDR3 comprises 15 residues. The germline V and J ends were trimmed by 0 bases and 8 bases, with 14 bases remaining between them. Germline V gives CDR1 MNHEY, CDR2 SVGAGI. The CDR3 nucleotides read TGTGCCAGCAGTTACTCGAGGGTAGCGTTCGATGAGCAGTTCTTC. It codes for CASSYSRVAFDEQFF.

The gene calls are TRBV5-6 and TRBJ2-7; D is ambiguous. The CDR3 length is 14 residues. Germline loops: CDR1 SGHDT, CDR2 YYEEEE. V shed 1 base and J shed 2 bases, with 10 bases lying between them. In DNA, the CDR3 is TGTGCCAGCAGCTTGAATCCCACAGCCTACGAGCAGTACTTC. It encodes CASSLNPTAYEQYF.

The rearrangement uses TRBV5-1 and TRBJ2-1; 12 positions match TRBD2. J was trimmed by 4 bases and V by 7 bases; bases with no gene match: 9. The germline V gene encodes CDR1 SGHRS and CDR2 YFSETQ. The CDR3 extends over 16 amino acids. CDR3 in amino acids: CASSLAGGPGYNEQFF. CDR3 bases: TGCGCCAGCTCTCTAGCGGGGGGGCCGGGTTACAATGAGCAGTTCTTC.

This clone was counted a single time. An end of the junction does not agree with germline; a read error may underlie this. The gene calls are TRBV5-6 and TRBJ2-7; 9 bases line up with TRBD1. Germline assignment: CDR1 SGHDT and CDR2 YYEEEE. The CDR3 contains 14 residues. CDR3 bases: TGTGCCAGCAGCCTGGGACAGGGATCCAACGAGCAGCACTTC. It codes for CASSLGQGSNEQHF.

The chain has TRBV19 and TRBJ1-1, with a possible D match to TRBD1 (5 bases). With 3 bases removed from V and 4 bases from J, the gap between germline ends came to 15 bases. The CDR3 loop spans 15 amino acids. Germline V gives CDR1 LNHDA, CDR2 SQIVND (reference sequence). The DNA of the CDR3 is TGTGCCAGTAGTATGGGAGGGTCCGGGGCCACTGAAGCTTTCTTT. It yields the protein CASSMGGSGATEAFF. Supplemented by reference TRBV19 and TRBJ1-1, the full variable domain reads DGGITQSPKYLFRKEGQNVTLSCEQNLNHDAMYWYRQDPGQGLRLIYYSQIVNDFQKGDIAEGYSVSREKKESFPLTVTSAQKNPTAFYLCASSMGGSGATEAFFGQGTRLTVV.

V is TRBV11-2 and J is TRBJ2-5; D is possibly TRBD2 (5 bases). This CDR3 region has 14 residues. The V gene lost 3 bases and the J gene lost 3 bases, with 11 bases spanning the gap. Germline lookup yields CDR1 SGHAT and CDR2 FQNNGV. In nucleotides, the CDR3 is TGTGCCAGCAGCTTTGGCGGGTTTGAAGAGACCCAGTACTTC. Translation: CASSFGGFEETQYF.

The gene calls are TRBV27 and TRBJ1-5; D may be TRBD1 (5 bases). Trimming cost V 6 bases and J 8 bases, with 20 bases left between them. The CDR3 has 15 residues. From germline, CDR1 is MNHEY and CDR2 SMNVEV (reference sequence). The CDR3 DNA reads TGTGCCAGCAGCCTGAAGCCCGCAGGGTTGGAGCCCCAGCATTTT. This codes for CASSLKPAGLEPQHF.

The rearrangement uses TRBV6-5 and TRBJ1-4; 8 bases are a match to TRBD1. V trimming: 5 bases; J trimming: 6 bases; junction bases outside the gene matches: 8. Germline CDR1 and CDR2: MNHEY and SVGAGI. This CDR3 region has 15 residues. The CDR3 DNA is TGTGCCAGCAGTCGGGACAGGCTGGGGGATGAAAAACTGTTTTTT. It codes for CASSRDRLGDEKLFF.

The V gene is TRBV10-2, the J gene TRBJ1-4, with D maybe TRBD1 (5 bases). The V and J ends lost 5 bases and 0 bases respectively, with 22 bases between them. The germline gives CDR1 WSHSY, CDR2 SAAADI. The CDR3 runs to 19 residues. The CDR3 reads CASSPLGGTAIATNEKLFF. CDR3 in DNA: TGCGCCAGCAGTCCCCTCGGGGGAACGGCGATTGCAACTAATGAAAAACTGTTTTTT.

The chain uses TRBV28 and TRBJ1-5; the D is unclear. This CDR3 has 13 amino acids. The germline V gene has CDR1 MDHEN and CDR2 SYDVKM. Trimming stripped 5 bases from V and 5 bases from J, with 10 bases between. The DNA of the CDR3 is TGTGCCAGCAGTCTACGGGTGTATCAGCCCCAGCATTTT. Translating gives CASSLRVYQPQHF.

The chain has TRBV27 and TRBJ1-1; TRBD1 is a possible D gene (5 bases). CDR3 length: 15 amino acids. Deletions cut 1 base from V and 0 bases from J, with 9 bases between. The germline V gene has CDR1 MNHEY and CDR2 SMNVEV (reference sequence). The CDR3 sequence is CASSLYPGMNTEAFF. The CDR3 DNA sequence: TGTGCCAGCAGTTTATACCCAGGGATGAACACTGAAGCTTTCTTT.

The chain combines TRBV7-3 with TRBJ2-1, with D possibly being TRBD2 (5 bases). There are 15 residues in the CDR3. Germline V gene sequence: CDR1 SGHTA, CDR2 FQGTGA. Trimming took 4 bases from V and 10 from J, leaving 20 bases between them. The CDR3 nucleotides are TGTGCCAGCAGCTCAACCGGACTGGGCCCGACGGAGCAGTTCTTC. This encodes CASSSTGLGPTEQFF.

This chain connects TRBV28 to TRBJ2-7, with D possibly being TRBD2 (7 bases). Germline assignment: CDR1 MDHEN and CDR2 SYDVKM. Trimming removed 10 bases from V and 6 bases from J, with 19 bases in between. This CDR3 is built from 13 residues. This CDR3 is CAMGGGGVGEQYF. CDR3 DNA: TGTGCCATGGGAGGGGGGGGTGTGGGCGAGCAGTACTTC.